This is a list of T cell receptor beta chains from one sample in a study of T cell responses to AZD1222 COVID-19 vaccine. Generated by immunoSEQ multiplex PCR, the TCRdb table keeps only in-frame clones and is missing some. Altogether under 95,000 clones are present, roughly 90% being singletons, with the ten largest covering 6.5% to 8.5%. This material consisted of peripheral blood, taken 28 days after the second AZD1222 dose. These receptors were taken from an adult who received the AZD1222 COVID-19 vaccine. CDR3s include the opening cysteine and the closing phenylalanine or tryptophan.

V gene: TRBV6-1; J gene: TRBJ2-1; CDR3 protein: CASSDDQEYNEQFF
V gene: TRBV5-5; J gene: TRBJ2-1; CDR3 protein: CASSLGLANSLQFF
V gene: TRBV6-5; J gene: TRBJ1-2; CDR3 protein: CASYRRAGAYGYTF
V gene: TRBV18; J gene: TRBJ2-5; CDR3 protein: CASSPPRGQETQYF
V gene: TRBV27; J gene: TRBJ2-7; CDR3 protein: CATQSGTSAYEQYF
V gene: TRBV19; J gene: TRBJ1-1; CDR3 protein: CASSGQQGTEAFF
V gene: TRBV11-2; J gene: TRBJ2-1; CDR3 protein: CASSNRLAGVLNEQFF
V gene: TRBV6-6; J gene: TRBJ1-6; CDR3 protein: CASSSAGQGNSPLHF
V gene: TRBV11-2; J gene: TRBJ2-7; CDR3 protein: CASSLGGSVAPGEQYF
V gene: TRBV15; J gene: TRBJ2-4; CDR3 protein: CATSRDYQAGGKNIQYF
V gene: TRBV6-2/TRBV6-3; J gene: TRBJ2-7; CDR3 protein: CATNPVGGSSEQYF
V gene: TRBV10-2; J gene: TRBJ1-5; CDR3 protein: CASSKTGAGQPQHF
V gene: TRBV5-5; J gene: TRBJ2-1; CDR3 protein: CASSSGLGLNEQFF
V gene: TRBV19; J gene: TRBJ1-2; CDR3 protein: CASGQGHYGYTF
V gene: TRBV7-9; J gene: TRBJ2-2; CDR3 protein: CASSSTGLGNTGELFF
V gene: TRBV15; J gene: TRBJ2-4; CDR3 protein: CATRGADRSKNIQYF
V gene: TRBV12-3/TRBV12-4; J gene: TRBJ2-3; CDR3 protein: CASSFRRAQYF
V gene: TRBV6-5; J gene: TRBJ1-1; CDR3 protein: CASTQQGRGTEAFF
V gene: TRBV28; J gene: TRBJ2-1; CDR3 protein: CASIVTSGRPYNEQFF
V gene: TRBV19; J gene: TRBJ1-1; CDR3 protein: CASTPTMRNTEAFF
V gene: TRBV7-2; J gene: TRBJ1-2; CDR3 protein: CASSPGPTGYGYTF
V gene: TRBV5-4; J gene: TRBJ1-6; CDR3 protein: CASSGDRPNSPLHF
V gene: TRBV7-2; J gene: TRBJ1-2; CDR3 protein: CASSLGTGGIYGYTF
V gene: TRBV27; J gene: TRBJ1-4; CDR3 protein: CASSPGRFGEKLFF
V gene: TRBV11-3; J gene: TRBJ2-1; CDR3 protein: CASGLSSYNEQFF
V gene: TRBV25-1; J gene: TRBJ2-7; CDR3 protein: CASSETIFSGRVGEQYF
V gene: TRBV7-9; J gene: TRBJ1-4; CDR3 protein: CASTKSGTGSEKLFF
V gene: TRBV6-1; J gene: TRBJ1-5; CDR3 protein: CASSEGPGTLSRNQPQHF